The entry below describes one TCR beta chain. Its antigen is unknown. TCRdb re-derived calls from the RACE reads in MiXCR, one entry per CDR3 protein. The data show roughly 200,000 distinct CDR3 sequences, with 24% seen just once and 2% to 2.5% held by the top ten. These data come from a study of human T cells and chemical hapten exposure. Study information: The patch tests put 0.01% DPC on the skin of the upper back and were read 6 days later. TCR yield per sample varied, mainly due to pooled library volumes.

Study findings and constraints: Relative to controls, expanded TCRs formed significantly more large CDR3 similarity clusters. Donors, who had alopecia, may show an immune response that differs from healthy people's.

Time point given: patch test 3, about 24 weeks after DPC sensitization. Treatment here: therapeutic diphenylcyclopropenone sensitization with weekly scalp DPC. This CDR3 is 15 amino acids long. Trimming took 4 bases from V and 4 from J, leaving 16 bases between them. This chain uses TRBV12-3 or TRBV12-4 with TRBJ1-2, with D possibly TRBD1 on 5 matching bases. Sequences were derived from whole blood, sampled in connection with sensitization to the hapten diphenylcyclopropenone (DPC). The sequence was obtained from a woman in her 40s with alopecia areata. Some clones in this sample may be carry-over from other donors' samples. The CDR3 DNA reads TGTGCCAGCAGTTCAGGGTTGGCTAACCGCTATGGCTACACCTTC. Translated: CASSSGLANRYGYTF.